Below are 27 T cell receptor beta chains sequenced from a single sample in a study of spatial heterogeneity in lung cancer. The time point was: sample taken at primary tumor resection. Without sorting, whole RNA was sequenced from tumor, nontumor lung or frozen PBMC. TCRdb processed the 5' RACE reads anew with MiXCR; each CDR3 protein has one entry. The sample shows under 40,000 distinct CDR3 sequences, approximately 5.5% of them seen only once. This material consisted of PBMCs, taken at surgery. Source of these receptors: a male donor with early-stage non-small cell lung cancer.

This clonotype was seen ten or more times. This chain joins TRBV28 and TRBJ2-5; no clear D gene. The CDR3 contains 12 residues. CDR1 is MDHEN, CDR2 SYDVKM, per germline. Trimming removed 0 bases from V and 3 bases from J, with 2 bases in between. This CDR3 is CASSLWEETQYF. In DNA, the CDR3 is TGTGCCAGCAGTTTATGGGAAGAGACCCAGTACTTC.

This clonotype was counted between two and nine times. This chain joins TRBV12-3 or TRBV12-4 and TRBJ1-1; D gene ambiguous. This CDR3 spans 12 amino acids. V was clipped by 5 bases and J by 4 bases, with 8 bases between them. This CDR3 reads CASSALSTEAFF. DNA of the CDR3: TGTGCCAGCAGTGCACTCAGCACTGAAGCTTTCTTT.

This clonotype was picked up a small number of times. The rearrangement joins TRBV2 to TRBJ2-7; 8 bases align to TRBD1. The CDR3 has 13 residues. The trim removed 6 bases at V and 2 bases at J, leaving 3 bases unmatched. Germline V CDR1 and CDR2: SNHLY, FYNNEI. As DNA, the CDR3 is TGTGCCAGCAGGCCGACAGGGGCCTACGAGCAGTACTTC. It specifies CASRPTGAYEQYF.

The sample holds many counts of this clonotype. The rearrangement joins TRBV5-4 to TRBJ2-1; D unresolved. The CDR3 covers 15 residues. The V gene lost 4 bases and the J gene lost 2 bases, with 13 bases spanning the gap. The germline CDR1 and CDR2 sequences are SGHNT and YYREEE (reference sequence). The CDR3 here is CASSLVQTPYNEQFF. CDR3 DNA sequence: TGTGCCAGCAGCCTGGTCCAAACGCCCTACAATGAGCAGTTCTTC. The whole variable domain, remainder taken from reference TRBV5-4 and TRBJ2-1, is ETGVTQSPTHLIKTRGQQVTLRCSSQSGHNTVSWYQQALGQGPQFIFQYYREEENGRGNFPPRFSGLQFPNYSSELNVNALELDDSALYLCASSLVQTPYNEQFFGPGTRLTVL.

V is TRBV5-1 and J is TRBJ2-3, with 8 bases lining up with TRBD1. Germline CDR1 reads SGHRS; CDR2 reads YFSETQ. The trim removed 2 bases at V and 6 bases at J, leaving 5 bases unmatched. This CDR3 is built from 14 residues. CDR3 region: CASSFEQGADTQYF. As DNA, the CDR3 is TGCGCCAGCAGCTTTGAGCAGGGGGCTGATACGCAGTATTTT. Using reference TRBV5-1 and TRBJ2-3 for the parts outside the CDR3, the full variable domain is KAGVTQTPRYLIKTRGQQVTLSCSPISGHRSVSWYQQTPGQGLQFLFEYFSETQRNKGNFPGRFSGRQFSNSRSEMNVSTLELGDSALYLCASSFEQGADTQYFGPGTRLTVL.

This clonotype occurred many times. This rearrangement joins TRBV13 to TRBJ2-5; 8 bases fit TRBD1. The V and J ends lost 4 bases and 3 bases, in that order; junction bases with no gene match: 7. The CDR3 covers 15 residues. Germline V gene lookup returns CDR1 PRHDT and CDR2 FYEKMQ (reference sequence). The CDR3 sequence is CASSSAGQGKETQYF. The DNA for the CDR3 is TGTGCCAGCAGCTCGGCCGGACAGGGAAAAGAGACCCAGTACTTC.

This clonotype has at least ten counts. The genes are TRBV20-1 and TRBJ1-2; D not certain. Per germline, CDR1 DFQATT and CDR2 SNEGSKA (reference sequence). The CDR3 sequence is 14 residues long. Trimming took 8 bases from V and 0 from J, leaving 16 bases between them. The CDR3 loop reads CSPAHQRTNYGYTF. The CDR3 DNA reads as TGCAGTCCCGCGCACCAGCGAACTAACTATGGCTACACCTTC.

The table lists this clonotype with a count of one. The V and J genes are TRBV7-9 and TRBJ1-1, with 7 bases fitting TRBD1. Germline CDR1 SEHNR, CDR2 FQNEAQ (reference sequence). The junction had 8 bases not matched to a gene; V was cut back by 1 base and J by 9 bases. CDR3 length equals 14 residues. The CDR3 DNA is TGTGCCAGCAGCTTAGAAGGGGGCAAGAGGAAAGCTTTCTTT. Translation: CASSLEGGKRKAFF.

There are many counts of this clonotype. V and J are TRBV19 and TRBJ1-4; no clear D. Germline-derived CDR1 and CDR2 are LNHDA and SQIVND (reference sequence). V was trimmed by 5 bases and J by 8 bases, leaving 12 bases between them. This CDR3 comprises 13 residues. CDR3 bases: TGTGCCAGTAGTCCAACGCCGTGGGAAAAACTGTTTTTT. As protein: CASSPTPWEKLFF.

The chain couples TRBV18 to TRBJ1-1; D gene ambiguous. The CDR3 sequence is 13 residues long. The V gene's germline CDR1 is KGHSH and CDR2 LQKENI. The V and J ends lost 3 bases and 5 bases respectively, with 10 bases between them. DNA of the CDR3: TGTGCCAGCTCACCCACCCTCGGTACTGAAGCTTTCTTT. This sequence encodes CASSPTLGTEAFF.

This chain links TRBV29-1 with TRBJ2-2, with 9 bases identical to TRBD2. CDR3 size: 13 residues. J was trimmed by 5 bases and V by 8 bases; bases with no gene match: 6. Germline values: CDR1 SQVTM, CDR2 ANQGSEA. CDR3 sequence reads: CSIERGATGELFF. CDR3 sequence (DNA): TGCAGCATCGAGCGGGGGGCAACCGGGGAGCTGTTTTTT.

This clonotype was counted at least ten times. The chain employs TRBV28 and TRBJ1-2, with D maybe TRBD1 (6 bases). CDR1 is MDHEN, CDR2 SYDVKM, per germline. V gave up 6 bases and J gave up 7 bases, with 15 bases separating them. The CDR3 extends over 13 amino acids. CDR3 loop: CASSLTGSRGYTF. The CDR3 bases are TGTGCCAGCAGCTTGACAGGTAGTCGTGGCTACACCTTC.

There are many counts of this clonotype. J is TRBJ1-1 and V is TRBV2; no clear D. Germline V gene data show CDR1 as SNHLY and CDR2 as FYNNEI. The CDR3 has 13 residues. Between the trimmed V and J ends, which lost 6 bases and 5 bases, there was a span of 13 bases. The CDR3 sequence: CASRPGGVTEAFF. CDR3 nucleotide sequence: TGTGCCAGCAGGCCGGGAGGTGTTACTGAAGCTTTCTTT.

This clonotype was counted many times. This sequence joins TRBV6-5 and TRBJ2-3, with D perhaps being TRBD1 or TRBD2 (5 bases each). The CDR3 is 15 amino acids. Trimming cost V 0 bases and J 4 bases, with 11 bases left between them. The germline gives CDR1 MNHEY, CDR2 SVGAGI. The CDR3 sequence: CASSYSRQRADTQYF. CDR3 nucleotides: TGTGCCAGCAGTTACTCTCGACAGAGGGCAGATACGCAGTATTTT.

In its sample, this clonotype was seen many times. The genes are TRBV5-1 and TRBJ1-3; D unclear. This CDR3 is built from 11 residues. Between the trimmed V and J ends, which lost 3 bases and 2 bases, there was a span of 0 bases. Per germline, CDR1 SGHRS and CDR2 YFSETQ. The CDR3 nucleotides read TGCGCCAGCAGCTCTGGAAACACCATATATTTT. Translating gives CASSSGNTIYF. Filled out from reference TRBV5-1 and TRBJ1-3, the complete variable domain reads KAGVTQTPRYLIKTRGQQVTLSCSPISGHRSVSWYQQTPGQGLQFLFEYFSETQRNKGNFPGRFSGRQFSNSRSEMNVSTLELGDSALYLCASSSGNTIYFGEGSWLTVV.

In its sample, this clonotype was seen many times. This rearrangement joins TRBV28 to TRBJ2-6, with 8 bases identical to TRBD2. J was trimmed by 0 bases and V by 5 bases; bases with no gene match: 12. CDR3 size: 19 residues. Germline V lookup: CDR1 MDHEN, CDR2 SYDVKM. CDR3 region: CASSKMVLRGGSGANVLTF. The CDR3 DNA sequence: TGTGCCAGCAGTAAAATGGTCCTCCGGGGGGGCTCTGGGGCCAACGTCCTGACTTTC.

V usage is TRBV20-1 and J usage is TRBJ2-1; 8 bases map to TRBD2. Germline assignment: CDR1 DFQATT and CDR2 SNEGSKA (reference sequence). CDR3 length: 13 amino acids. Trimming took 7 bases from V and 4 from J; bases not matched to a gene: 6. DNA of the CDR3: TGCAGTGGCACCGGCGGGGGGTACAATGAGCAGTTCTTC. It encodes CSGTGGGYNEQFF.

This clonotype was observed at least ten times. The rearrangement links TRBV5-1 to TRBJ1-6; TRBD1 matches 7 bases. This CDR3 comprises 15 residues. The V gene end was trimmed by 0 bases and the J gene end by 9 bases; junction bases not matched to a gene: 6. The V gene's germline CDR1 is SGHRS and CDR2 YFSETQ. The CDR3 DNA reads as TGCGCCAGCAGCTTGGTAACAGGACAGGCTTCACCCCTCCACTTT. Its protein is CASSLVTGQASPLHF.

The chain recombines TRBV20-1 with TRBJ2-7; D might be TRBD1 (6 bases). The CDR3 runs to 13 residues. Germline V CDR1 and CDR2: DFQATT, SNEGSKA (reference sequence). V dropped 1 base and J dropped 0 bases, with 7 bases sitting between them. The CDR3 nucleotides read TGCAGTGCTAGAGGGACAGTCTCCTACGAGCAGTACTTC. This translates into CSARGTVSYEQYF.

This clonotype was seen repeatedly, ten times or more. The J gene is TRBJ2-7, the V gene TRBV4-3, with 9 bases lining up with TRBD1. The V segment lost 4 bases and the J segment 6 bases; nucleotides outside the gene matches: 7. CDR3 length: 14 amino acids. From germline, CDR1 is LGHNA and CDR2 YSLEER. The CDR3 DNA reads TGCGCCAGCAGCCCCGGGACAGGGTCTTTCGAGCAGTACTTC. Amino acid sequence: CASSPGTGSFEQYF.

This clonotype was counted many times. The chain uses TRBV2 and TRBJ2-2; D is possibly TRBD1 (6 bases). The CDR3 sequence is 13 residues long. V shed 6 bases and J shed 3 bases, with 8 bases lying between them. From germline, CDR1 is SNHLY and CDR2 FYNNEI. Written as DNA, the CDR3 is TGTGCCAGCAGGAACAGGGACACCGGGGAGCTGTTTTTT. It translates to CASRNRDTGELFF.

In its sample, this clonotype was seen many times. The J gene is TRBJ2-1, the V gene TRBV30; no reliable D call. This CDR3 is built from 11 residues. From germline, CDR1 is GTSNPN and CDR2 SVGIG (reference sequence). With 3 bases removed from V and 9 bases from J, the gap between germline ends came to 9 bases. CDR3 sequence reads: CAWRGLAEQFF. DNA for the CDR3: TGTGCCTGGAGAGGGTTAGCTGAGCAGTTCTTC.

This clonotype was seen at least ten times. The CDR3 region is CASSPTGTGELFF. The CDR3 DNA follows: TGCGCCAGCAGCCCGACAGGGACCGGGGAGCTGTTTTTT. V and J are TRBV5-1 and TRBJ2-2, with 7 bases lining up with TRBD1. CDR3 length: 13 amino acids. V lost 4 bases and J lost 5; bases outside the gene matches: 2. Germline-derived CDR1 and CDR2 are SGHRS and YFSETQ.

This clonotype has ten or more counts. The chain carries TRBV29-1 and TRBJ2-5; D tentatively fits TRBD1 or TRBD2 (5 bases each). V was trimmed by 4 bases and J by 5 bases, leaving 8 bases between them. The CDR3 extends over 11 amino acids. CDR1 and CDR2 (germline): SQVTM, ANQGSEA. DNA for the CDR3: TGCAGCGTTGGGGACCGGGAGACCCAGTACTTC. This gives the protein CSVGDRETQYF.

This rearrangement joins TRBV20-1 to TRBJ2-4, with 8 positions matching TRBD1. V shed 6 bases and J 5 bases; nucleotides not matched to a gene: 12. This CDR3 comprises 15 residues. CDR1 and CDR2 from the germline V gene are DFQATT and SNEGSKA (reference sequence). The CDR3 is CSADRGQALQNIQYF. The CDR3 DNA reads as TGCAGTGCCGACCGGGGACAGGCTTTACAAAACATTCAGTACTTC.

Relative to its sample, this clonotype is medium-sized. The chain uses TRBV11-3 and TRBJ1-1; no definite D call. Trimming cost V 2 bases and J 4 bases, with 2 bases left between them. CDR1 and CDR2 (germline): SGHNT, YENEEA. This CDR3 is 11 amino acids long. The chain's CDR3 is CASSLSTEAFF. The CDR3 coding sequence is TGTGCCAGCAGCTTAAGCACTGAAGCTTTCTTT.

This clonotype appeared many times. This rearrangement joins TRBV6-5 to TRBJ1-1; no clear D gene. The CDR3 runs 15 residues. V dropped 6 bases and J dropped 2 bases, with 16 bases sitting between them. Germline values: CDR1 MNHEY, CDR2 SVGAGI. Written as DNA, the CDR3 is TGTGCCAGCAGGTTCCTCGGACCGATAAACACTGAAGCTTTCTTT. Protein sequence: CASRFLGPINTEAFF.